The following is a T cell receptor beta chain sequence with its context. Its antigen is not identified. These data originate in a study of T cell responses to AZD1222 COVID-19 vaccine. Study-wide findings and caveats: As reported, nearly half of all spike-specific TCRs target variant regions that are unmutated. Spike-specific TCR breadth and depth rose after two AZD1222 doses. Clonal diversity was possibly underestimated, and white British individuals and females predominated among donors.

V was pared by 6 bases and J by 4 bases, with 9 bases between. The CDR3 runs 12 residues. Germline CDR1 reads MNHEY; CDR2 reads SVGAGI. Profiling relied on immunoSEQ multiplex PCR, and the TCRdb table lists in-frame clones only, not all of them. The table includes more than 150,000 clones, about 89% detected once. The source of this sequence is an adult in good health. This chain joins TRBV6-5 and TRBJ1-1; D remains ambiguous. Sequencing used peripheral blood, obtained on day 0 of MenACWY control vaccination. The CDR3 sequence: CASSSRTTEAFF. The CDR3 DNA reads TGTGCCAGCAGCTCAAGGACCACTGAAGCTTTCTTT.